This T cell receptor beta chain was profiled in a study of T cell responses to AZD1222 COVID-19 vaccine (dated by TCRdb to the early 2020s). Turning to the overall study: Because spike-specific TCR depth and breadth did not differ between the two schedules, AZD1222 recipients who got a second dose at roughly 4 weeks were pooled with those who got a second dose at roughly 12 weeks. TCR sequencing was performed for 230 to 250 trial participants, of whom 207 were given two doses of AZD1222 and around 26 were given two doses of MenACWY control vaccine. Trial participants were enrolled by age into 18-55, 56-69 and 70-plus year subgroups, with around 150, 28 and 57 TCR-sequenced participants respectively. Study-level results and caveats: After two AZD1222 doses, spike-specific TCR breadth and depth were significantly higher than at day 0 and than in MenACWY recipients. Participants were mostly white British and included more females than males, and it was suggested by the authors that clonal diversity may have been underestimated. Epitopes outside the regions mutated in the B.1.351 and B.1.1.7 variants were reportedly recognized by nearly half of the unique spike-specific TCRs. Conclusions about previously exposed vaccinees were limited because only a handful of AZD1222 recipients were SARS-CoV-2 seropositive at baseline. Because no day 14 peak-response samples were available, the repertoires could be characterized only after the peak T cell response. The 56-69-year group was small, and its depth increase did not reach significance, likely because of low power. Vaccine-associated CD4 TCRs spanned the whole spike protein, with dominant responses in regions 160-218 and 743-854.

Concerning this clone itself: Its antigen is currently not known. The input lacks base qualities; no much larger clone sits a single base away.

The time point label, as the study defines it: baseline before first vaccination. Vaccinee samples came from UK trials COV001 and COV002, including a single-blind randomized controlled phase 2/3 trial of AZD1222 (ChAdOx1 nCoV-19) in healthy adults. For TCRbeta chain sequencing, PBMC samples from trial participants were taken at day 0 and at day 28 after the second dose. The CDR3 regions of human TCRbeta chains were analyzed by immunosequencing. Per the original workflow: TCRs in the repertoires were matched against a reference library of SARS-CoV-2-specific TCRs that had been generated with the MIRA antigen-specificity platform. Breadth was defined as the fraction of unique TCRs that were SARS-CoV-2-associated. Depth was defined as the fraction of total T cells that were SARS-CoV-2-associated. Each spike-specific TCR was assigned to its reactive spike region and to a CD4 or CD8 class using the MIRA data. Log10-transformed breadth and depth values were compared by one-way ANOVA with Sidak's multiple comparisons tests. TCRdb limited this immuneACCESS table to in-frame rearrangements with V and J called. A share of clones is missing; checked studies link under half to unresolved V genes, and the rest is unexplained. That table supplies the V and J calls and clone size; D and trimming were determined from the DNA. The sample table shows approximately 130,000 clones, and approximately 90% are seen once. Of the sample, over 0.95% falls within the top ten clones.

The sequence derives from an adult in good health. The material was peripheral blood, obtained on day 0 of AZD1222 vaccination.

The CDR3 is CASSRPGPPEDTQYF. The DNA sequence follows: TGTGCCAGCAGCCGCCCGGGACCCCCGGAGGATACGCAGTATTTT. This sequence uses TRBV6-2 or TRBV6-3 and TRBJ2-3; the D segment may tentatively be TRBD1 or TRBD2, each giving 5 matched bases. V is clipped by 6 bases and J by 6 bases, and the sequence between their germline boundaries is 19 bases long. The CDR3 numbers 15 residues from cysteine through phenylalanine. Solely the CDR3 DNA is kept, with 45 bases framed from the first base. Per the germline V gene, MNHEY is the CDR1 and SVGEGT is the CDR2.